This T cell receptor (beta chain) comes out of a study of T cell responses to AZD1222 COVID-19 vaccine. Some clones are missing from TCRdb's copy, which holds only in-frame ones; the method was immunoSEQ multiplex PCR. This repertoire shows about 140,000 clones, roughly 90% found once; its top ten account for approximately 1.2%. Notes on the study in general: The study sampled repertoires only after the peak T cell response. Compared with day 0, the breadth and depth of the Spike-specific TCR repertoire rose significantly after two doses of AZD1222. The donors showed a predominance of white British ancestry and of females, with possible underestimation of clonal diversity.

Concerning this clone: The antigen is not known.

Sample: peripheral blood, taken 28 days after the second AZD1222 dose. This receptor was obtained from an adult who received the AZD1222 COVID-19 vaccine.

CDR3: CASIRGLGNQPQHF. The CDR3 DNA reads TGTGCCAGCATAAGGGGATTGGGCAATCAGCCCCAGCATTTT. The chain couples TRBV28 to TRBJ1-5; possible D gene TRBD1, 5 bases. The CDR3 is 14 residues long. With 7 bases removed from V and 2 bases from J, the gap between germline ends came to 12 bases. CDR1 and CDR2 (germline): MDHEN, SYDVKM.